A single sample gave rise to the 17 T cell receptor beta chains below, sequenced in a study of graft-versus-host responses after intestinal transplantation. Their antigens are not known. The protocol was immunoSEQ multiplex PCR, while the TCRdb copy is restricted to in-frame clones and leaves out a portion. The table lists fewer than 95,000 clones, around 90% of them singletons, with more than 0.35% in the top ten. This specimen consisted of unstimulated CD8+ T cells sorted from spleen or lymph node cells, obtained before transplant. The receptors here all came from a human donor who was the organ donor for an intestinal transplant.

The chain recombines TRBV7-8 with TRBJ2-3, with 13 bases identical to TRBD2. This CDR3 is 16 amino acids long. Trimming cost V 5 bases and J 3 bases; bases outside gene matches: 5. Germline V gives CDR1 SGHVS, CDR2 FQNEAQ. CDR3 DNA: TGTGCCAGCAGCCTCCCGGGACTAGCGGGGACAGATACGCAGTATTTT. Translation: CASSLPGLAGTDTQYF. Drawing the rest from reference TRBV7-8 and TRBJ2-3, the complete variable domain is GAGVSQSPRYKVAKRGQDVALRCDPISGHVSLFWYQQALGQGPEFLTYFQNEAQLDKSGLPSDRFFAERPEGSVSTLKIQRTQQEDSAVYLCASSLPGLAGTDTQYFGPGTRLTVL.

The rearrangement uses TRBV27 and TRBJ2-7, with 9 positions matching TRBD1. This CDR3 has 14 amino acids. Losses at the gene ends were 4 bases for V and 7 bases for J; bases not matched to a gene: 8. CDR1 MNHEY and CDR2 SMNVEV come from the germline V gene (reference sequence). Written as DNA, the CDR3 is TGTGCCAGCAGTTCAGGGACAGGGCCCCTTGAGCAGTACTTC. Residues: CASSSGTGPLEQYF.

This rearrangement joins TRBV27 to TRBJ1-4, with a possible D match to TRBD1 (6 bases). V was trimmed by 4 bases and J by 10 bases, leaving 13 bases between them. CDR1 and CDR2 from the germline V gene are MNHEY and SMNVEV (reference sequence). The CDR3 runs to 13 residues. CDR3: CASSSGVVGKLFF. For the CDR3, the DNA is TGTGCCAGCAGTTCAGGGGTAGTGGGAAAACTGTTTTTT.

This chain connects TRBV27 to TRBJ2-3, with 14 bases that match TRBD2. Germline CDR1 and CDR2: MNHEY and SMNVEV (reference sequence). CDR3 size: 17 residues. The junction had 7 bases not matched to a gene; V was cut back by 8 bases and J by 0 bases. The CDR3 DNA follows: TGTGCCAGCGGCCCGGGACTAGCGGGGGTTAGCACAGATACGCAGTATTTT. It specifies CASGPGLAGVSTDTQYF.

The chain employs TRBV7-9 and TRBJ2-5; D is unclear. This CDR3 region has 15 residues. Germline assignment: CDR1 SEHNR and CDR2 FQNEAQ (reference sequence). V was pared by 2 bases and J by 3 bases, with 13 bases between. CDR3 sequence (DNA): TGTGCCAGCAGCTTATTAGGAGTGGTAGAAGAGACCCAGTACTTC. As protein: CASSLLGVVEETQYF.

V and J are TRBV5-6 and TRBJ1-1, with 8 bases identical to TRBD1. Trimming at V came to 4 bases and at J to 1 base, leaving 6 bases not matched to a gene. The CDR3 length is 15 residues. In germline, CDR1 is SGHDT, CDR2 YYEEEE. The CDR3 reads CASSPWDRTNTEAFF. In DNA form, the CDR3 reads TGTGCCAGCAGCCCGTGGGACAGGACGAACACTGAAGCTTTCTTT. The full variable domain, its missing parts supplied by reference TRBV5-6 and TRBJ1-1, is DAGVTQSPTHLIKTRGQQVTLRCSPKSGHDTVSWYQQALGQGPQFIFQYYEEEERQRGNFPDRFSGHQFPNYSSELNVNALLLGDSALYLCASSPWDRTNTEAFFGQGTRLTVV.

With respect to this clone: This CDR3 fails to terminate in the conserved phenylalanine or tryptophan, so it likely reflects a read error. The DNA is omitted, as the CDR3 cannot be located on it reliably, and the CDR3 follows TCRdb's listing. The CDR3 loop is CASSLSMGDRDSIL. The chain has TRBV7-8 and TRBJ2-7; TRBD1, the table's D call, lacks a check against the DNA. Germline V gene data show CDR1 as SGHVS and CDR2 as FQNEAQ. The CDR3 length equals 14 residues, ends included.

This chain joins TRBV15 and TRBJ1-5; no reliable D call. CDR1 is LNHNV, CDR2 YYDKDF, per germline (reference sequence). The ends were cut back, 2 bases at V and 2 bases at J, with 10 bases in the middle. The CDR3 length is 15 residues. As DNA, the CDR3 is TGTGCCACCAGCAGATACGGAGAGGGCAATCAGCCCCAGCATTTT. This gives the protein CATSRYGEGNQPQHF.

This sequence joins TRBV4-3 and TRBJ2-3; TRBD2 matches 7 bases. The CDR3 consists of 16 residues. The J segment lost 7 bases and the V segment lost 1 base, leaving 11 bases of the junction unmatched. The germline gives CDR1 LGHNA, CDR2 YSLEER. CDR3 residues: CASSQVWSGASYTQYF. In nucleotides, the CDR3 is TGCGCCAGCAGCCAAGTCTGGAGCGGGGCCTCCTATACGCAGTATTTT.

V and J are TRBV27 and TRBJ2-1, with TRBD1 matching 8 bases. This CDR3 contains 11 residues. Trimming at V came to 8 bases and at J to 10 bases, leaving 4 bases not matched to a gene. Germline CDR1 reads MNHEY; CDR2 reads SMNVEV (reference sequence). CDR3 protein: CASGQGPEQFF. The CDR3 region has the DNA TGTGCCAGCGGACAGGGACCCGAGCAGTTCTTC.

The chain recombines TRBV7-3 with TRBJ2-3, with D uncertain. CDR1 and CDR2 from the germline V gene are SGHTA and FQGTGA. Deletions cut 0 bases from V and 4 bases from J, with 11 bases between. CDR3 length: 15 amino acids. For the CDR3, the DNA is TGTGCCAGCAGCTTAACTAGCAGCTTATCAGATACGCAGTATTTT. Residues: CASSLTSSLSDTQYF.

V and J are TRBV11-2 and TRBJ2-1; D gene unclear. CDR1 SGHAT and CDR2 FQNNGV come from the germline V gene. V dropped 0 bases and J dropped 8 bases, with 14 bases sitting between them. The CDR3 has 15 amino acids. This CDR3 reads CASSLDRVGFDEQFF. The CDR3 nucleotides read TGTGCCAGCAGCTTAGATCGGGTAGGTTTCGATGAGCAGTTCTTC.

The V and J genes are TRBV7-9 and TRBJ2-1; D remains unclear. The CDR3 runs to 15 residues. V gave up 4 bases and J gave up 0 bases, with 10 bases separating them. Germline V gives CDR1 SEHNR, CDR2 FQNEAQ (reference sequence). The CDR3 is CASSSTLSSYNEQFF. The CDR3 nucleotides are TGTGCCAGCAGCTCGACACTGAGCTCCTACAATGAGCAGTTCTTC.

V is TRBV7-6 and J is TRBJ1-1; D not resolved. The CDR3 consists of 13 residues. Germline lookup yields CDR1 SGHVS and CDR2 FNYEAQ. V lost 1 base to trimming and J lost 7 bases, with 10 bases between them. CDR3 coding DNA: TGTGCCAGCAGCTTAGGCTGGGAGGATGAAGCTTTCTTT. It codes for CASSLGWEDEAFF.

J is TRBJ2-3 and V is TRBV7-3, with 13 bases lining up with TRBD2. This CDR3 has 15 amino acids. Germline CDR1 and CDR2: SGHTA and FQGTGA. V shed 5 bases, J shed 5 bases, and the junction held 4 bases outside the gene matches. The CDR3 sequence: CASSPGLAGIDTQYF. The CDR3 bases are TGTGCCAGCAGCCCGGGACTAGCGGGGATAGATACGCAGTATTTT.

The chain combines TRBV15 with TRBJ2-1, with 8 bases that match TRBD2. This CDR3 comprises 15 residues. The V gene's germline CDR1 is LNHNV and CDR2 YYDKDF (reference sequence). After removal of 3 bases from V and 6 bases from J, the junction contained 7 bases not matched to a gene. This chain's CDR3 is CATSRGGLGANEQFF. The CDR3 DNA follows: TGTGCCACCAGCAGGGGGGGACTAGGGGCCAATGAGCAGTTCTTC.

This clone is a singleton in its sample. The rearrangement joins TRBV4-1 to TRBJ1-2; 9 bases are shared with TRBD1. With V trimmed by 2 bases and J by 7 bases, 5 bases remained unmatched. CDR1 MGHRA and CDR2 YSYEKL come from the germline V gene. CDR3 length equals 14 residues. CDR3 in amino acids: CASSQPGQGGGYTF. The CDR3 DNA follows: TGCGCCAGCAGCCAACCGGGACAGGGCGGTGGCTACACCTTC.